This TCR beta chain appears in the sequencing data of a study of T cell changes during pregnancy in multiple sclerosis. Assay used: immunoSEQ multiplex PCR; TCRdb lists only in-frame clones, some missing. Here the sample spans tens of thousands of clones, about 88% being singletons. The material sequenced was CD4+ T cells from peripheral blood mononuclear cells, taken in the first trimester of pregnancy. The TCR sequence derives from a female donor in good health, enrolled as a control in a pregnancy study.

CDR3 in amino acids: CASSYFQSGGTDTQYF. In DNA form, the CDR3 reads TGTGCCAGCAGTTACTTCCAGAGCGGGGGCACAGATACGCAGTATTTT. J is TRBJ2-3 and V is TRBV6-5; 7 positions agree with TRBD2. V was clipped by 1 base and J by 1 base; unmatched bases: 5. The CDR3 is 16 amino acids. Per germline, CDR1 MNHEY and CDR2 SVGAGI.